This T cell receptor beta chain was found in a study of cytomegalovirus exposure and HLA in healthy donors. Study-level points and caveats: Presence/absence analyses supposed approximately even sequencing depth among donors. In a later analysis, TCR beta V- and J-gene trimming was associated with a missense DCLRE1C variant.

PCR was performed using 60 Vbeta and 13 Jbeta primers. Sequencing used immunoSEQ multiplex PCR; TCRdb keeps in-frame clones, though not all of them. This sample carries 180,000 or so clones, more than 65% of them seen once, and the ten largest clones take about 3%. This clone was recorded once. Its antigen is unidentified. The sample consisted of PBMCs. This receptor was identified in a female donor in good health and CMV-seronegative.

The CDR3 DNA sequence: TGCAGCGTTCGACAGTCCAACACTGAAGCTTTCTTT. Translating gives CSVRQSNTEAFF. This rearrangement joins TRBV29-1 to TRBJ1-1, with a weak D call TRBD1 (5 bases). Germline values: CDR1 SQVTM, CDR2 ANQGSEA. The ends were cut back, 5 bases at V and 2 bases at J, with 9 bases in the middle. The CDR3 spans 12 residues. The complete variable domain, with remaining parts taken from reference TRBV29-1 and TRBJ1-1, reads SAVISQKPSRDICQRGTSLTIQCQVDSQVTMMFWYRQQPGQSLTLIATANQGSEATYESGFVIDKFPISRPNLTFSTLTVSNMSPEDSSIYLCSVRQSNTEAFFGQGTRLTVV.